Presented here are 26 T cell receptor beta chains from one specimen sequenced in a study of blood T cell repertoires in COVID-19. Sequencing used immunoSEQ multiplex PCR; TCRdb keeps in-frame clones, though not all of them. The table shows about 11,000 clones, with 80% to 90% occurring only once. The sample comprised peripheral blood. The source is a human donor in a cohort sampled during active COVID-19.

The V gene is TRBV28, the J gene TRBJ2-5; TRBD1 aligns across 7 bases. Germline trimming cut 6 bases from V and 0 bases from J; bases unmatched to any gene: 4. This CDR3 region has 14 residues. Per the germline V gene, CDR1 is MDHEN and CDR2 is SYDVKM. CDR3 in amino acids: CASSPGQNQETQYF. The CDR3 nucleotides are TGTGCCAGCAGCCCGGGACAGAACCAAGAGACCCAGTACTTC.

This clone showed up just a few times. The chain is built from TRBV7-9 and TRBJ2-1; no firm D call. V lost 5 bases and J lost 3, with 11 bases in between. Germline loops: CDR1 SEHNR, CDR2 FQNEAQ (reference sequence). This CDR3 contains 14 residues. In DNA form, the CDR3 reads TGTGCCAGCAGCGAAGGCGGATTCTACAATGAGCAGTTCTTC. Protein: CASSEGGFYNEQFF.

The J gene is TRBJ2-3, the V gene TRBV11-2; 7 positions agree with TRBD2. With V trimmed by 3 bases and J by 5 bases, 8 bases remained unmatched. Germline V gives CDR1 SGHAT, CDR2 FQNNGV. This CDR3 spans 15 amino acids. In DNA form, the CDR3 reads TGTGCCAGCAGCTTTATGGGCGGGAGAGGAGATACGCAGTATTTT. Amino acid sequence: CASSFMGGRGDTQYF.

The chain couples TRBV7-8 to TRBJ1-2, with D maybe TRBD1 (5 bases). Germline loops: CDR1 SGHVS, CDR2 FQNEAQ. This CDR3 has 15 residues. Deletions cut 2 bases from V and 7 bases from J, with 17 bases between. The CDR3 region is CASSLMRLWGGGYTF. The CDR3 DNA reads as TGTGCCAGCAGCTTAATGCGATTATGGGGGGGTGGCTACACCTTC.

CDR3 residues: CASSKLAGGKDTQYF. The CDR3 nucleotides read TGCGCCAGCAGCAAACTAGCGGGAGGGAAAGATACGCAGTATTTT. This chain uses TRBV5-1 with TRBJ2-3; TRBD2 matches at 13 bases. CDR1 and CDR2 from the germline V gene are SGHRS and YFSETQ. V gave up 4 bases and J gave up 5 bases; unmatched junction bases: 4. The CDR3 consists of 15 residues.

The rearrangement uses TRBV6-2 or TRBV6-3 and TRBJ2-7; D might be TRBD1 (6 bases). This CDR3 has 13 amino acids. Germline V CDR1 and CDR2: MNHEY, SVGEGT. The V and J ends lost 6 bases and 5 bases respectively, with 14 bases between them. Here the CDR3 reads CASSRTGFNEQYF. CDR3 coding DNA: TGTGCCAGCAGCCGAACAGGGTTCAACGAGCAGTACTTC.

The chain has TRBV2 and TRBJ1-5, with 9 bases fitting TRBD1. V was clipped by 6 bases and J by 6 bases; unmatched bases: 9. Germline values: CDR1 SNHLY, CDR2 FYNNEI. This CDR3 spans 15 amino acids. CDR3 sequence: CASSPQGQGGQPQHF. CDR3 coding DNA: TGTGCCAGCAGCCCCCAGGGACAGGGTGGTCAGCCCCAGCATTTT.

This clone was recorded once. V is TRBV23-1 and J is TRBJ2-3; TRBD2 matches at 11 bases. TRBV23-1 falls under the ORF class, with uncertain function. The CDR3 length is 18 residues. The junction had 14 bases not matched to a gene; V was cut back by 4 bases and J by 5 bases. The CDR3, as DNA: TGCGCCAGCAGTCCCATAGCGGGAGGGGGGCTTAGAATAGATACGCAGTATTTT. Amino acids: CASSPIAGGGLRIDTQYF.

This chain connects TRBV6-5 to TRBJ2-3, with 8 bases identical to TRBD2. Germline CDR1 and CDR2: MNHEY and SVGAGI. The V segment lost 8 bases and the J segment 4 bases; nucleotides outside the gene matches: 8. This CDR3 has 14 residues. CDR3 DNA sequence: TGTGCCAGCTCCCCCCGGGAGGGGTCAGATACGCAGTATTTT. This translates into CASSPREGSDTQYF.

The chain combines TRBV11-2 with TRBJ2-1, with TRBD2 as a possible D gene (6 bases). With 0 bases removed from V and 8 bases from J, the gap between germline ends came to 14 bases. The CDR3 is 15 amino acids. Germline lookup yields CDR1 SGHAT and CDR2 FQNNGV. CDR3 sequence (DNA): TGTGCCAGCAGCTTAGATCCCCGGGAGTGGGATGAGCAGTTCTTC. Protein: CASSLDPREWDEQFF.

This clone occurred once. This chain joins TRBV28 and TRBJ1-5; 7 bases match TRBD1. CDR3 length: 17 amino acids. Germline lookup yields CDR1 MDHEN and CDR2 SYDVKM. Unmatched junction bases numbered 12, after V lost 6 bases and J lost 1 base. The CDR3 DNA reads as TGTGCCAGCAGCCCGCAGGGGACAGATGGAAGCAATCAGCCCCAGCATTTT. Residues: CASSPQGTDGSNQPQHF. Filled out from reference TRBV28 and TRBJ1-5, the complete variable domain reads DVKVTQSSRYLVKRTGEKVFLECVQDMDHENMFWYRQDPGLGLRLIYFSYDVKMKEKGDIPEGYSVSREKKERFSLILESASTNQTSMYLCASSPQGTDGSNQPQHFGDGTRLSIL.

The chain couples TRBV5-5 to TRBJ2-3; tentatively, D is TRBD2 (6 bases). V was shortened by 2 bases and J by 8 bases, with 18 bases between the two germline ends. The CDR3 spans 15 residues. CDR1 and CDR2 from the germline V gene are SGHKS and YYEKEE (reference sequence). CDR3 DNA sequence: TGTGCCAGCAGCTTCCAGGGTACCTTGGGGGGTACGCAGTATTTT. Translated, it gives CASSFQGTLGGTQYF.

This clone came up a few times. This chain links TRBV7-2 with TRBJ2-5; 10 bases fit TRBD2. Looked up from germline, CDR1 is SGHTA and CDR2 is FQGNSA. The CDR3 sequence is 14 residues long. Losses at the gene ends were 2 bases for V and 7 bases for J; bases not matched to a gene: 4. CDR3 sequence: CASSLTSGEVTQYF. In nucleotides, the CDR3 is TGTGCCAGCAGCTTAACTAGCGGGGAGGTGACCCAGTACTTC.

The chain has TRBV6-5 and TRBJ2-5; TRBD1 matches 9 bases. The junction had 9 bases not matched to a gene; V was cut back by 6 bases and J by 4 bases. Germline CDR1 and CDR2: MNHEY and SVGAGI. The CDR3 consists of 15 residues. The CDR3 nucleotides read TGTGCCAGCAGACGGACAGGGGAGGGTGGAGAGACCCAGTACTTC. This sequence encodes CASRRTGEGGETQYF.

The CDR3 reads CASSLVGQGAFLYEQYF. The CDR3 DNA is TGTGCCAGCAGCTTAGTCGGACAGGGGGCGTTTTTGTACGAGCAGTACTTC. The rearrangement links TRBV7-9 to TRBJ2-7, with 11 bases aligning to TRBD1. The CDR3 is 17 amino acids. Looked up from germline, CDR1 is SEHNR and CDR2 is FQNEAQ (reference sequence). After removal of 1 base from V and 4 bases from J, the junction contained 9 bases not matched to a gene.

V is TRBV6-2 or TRBV6-3 and J is TRBJ2-7; a weak D match, TRBD2 (5 bases). V was shortened by 1 base and J by 0 bases, with 10 bases between the two germline ends. CDR3 length: 15 residues. The germline V gene encodes CDR1 MNHEY and CDR2 SVGEGT. Here the CDR3 reads CASSYWLEASYEQYF. The CDR3, as DNA: TGTGCCAGCAGTTACTGGCTGGAGGCCTCCTACGAGCAGTACTTC.

The rearrangement uses TRBV29-1 and TRBJ1-1; no firm D call. In germline, CDR1 is SQVTM, CDR2 ANQGSEA. There are 13 residues in the CDR3. V lost 2 bases and J lost 0, with 7 bases in between. Here the CDR3 DNA reads TGCAGCGTTGAACGCGGATTGAACACTGAAGCTTTCTTT. Translation: CSVERGLNTEAFF.

There are a few counts of this clone. The chain employs TRBV7-3 and TRBJ2-5, with a weak D call TRBD2 (5 bases). Trimming pared 5 bases from V and 1 base from J, leaving 8 bases between. Germline V lookup: CDR1 SGHTA, CDR2 FQGTGA. This CDR3 contains 13 residues. CDR3 region: CASSRGSQETQYF. DNA of the CDR3: TGTGCCAGCAGCCGCGGGTCCCAAGAGACCCAGTACTTC.

The rearrangement uses TRBV2 and TRBJ2-3, with D maybe TRBD1 (6 bases). V was clipped by 1 base and J by 0 bases, with 14 bases between them. The germline gives CDR1 SNHLY, CDR2 FYNNEI. This CDR3 is 17 amino acids long. DNA of the CDR3: TGTGCCAGCAGTGAAGAGGGGGTCCCACCTAGCACAGATACGCAGTATTTT. Its protein is CASSEEGVPPSTDTQYF.

This clone was seen once. The chain uses TRBV2 and TRBJ1-2; D remains ambiguous. Germline assignment: CDR1 SNHLY and CDR2 FYNNEI. The V gene lost 6 bases and the J gene lost 0 bases, with 5 bases spanning the gap. This CDR3 is 12 amino acids long. The CDR3 DNA follows: TGTGCCAGCAGGCAGACTAACTATGGCTACACCTTC. This encodes CASRQTNYGYTF. Supplemented by reference TRBV2 and TRBJ1-2, the full variable domain reads EPEVTQTPSHQVTQMGQEVILRCVPISNHLYFYWYRQILGQKVEFLVSFYNNEISEKSEIFDDQFSVERPDGSNFTLKIRSTKLEDSAMYFCASRQTNYGYTFGSGTRLTVV.

The chain is built from TRBV10-3 and TRBJ1-1, with D possibly being TRBD1 (5 bases). The CDR3 runs 13 residues. Germline V CDR1 and CDR2: ENHRY, SYGVKD. V gave up 9 bases and J gave up 1 base, with 12 bases separating them. The CDR3 sequence is CAIMGQQNTEAFF. The CDR3 bases are TGTGCCATAATGGGGCAGCAGAACACTGAAGCTTTCTTT.

This clone was seen only once. V usage is TRBV18 and J usage is TRBJ2-2, with TRBD1 matching 8 bases. The CDR3 consists of 17 residues. The J segment lost 6 bases and the V segment lost 4 bases, leaving 13 bases of the junction unmatched. CDR1 and CDR2 (germline): KGHSH, LQKENI. CDR3 nucleotide sequence: TGTGCCAGCTCACTCTCGGACAGGGAGAGGCGGTCCGGGGAGCTGTTTTTT. It specifies CASSLSDRERRSGELFF.

The genes are TRBV6-4 and TRBJ1-5; D call uncertain. Trimming removed 3 bases from V and 2 bases from J, with 11 bases in between. The CDR3 runs to 15 residues. Per germline, CDR1 MRHNA and CDR2 SNTAGT. Here the CDR3 reads CASSEAPGGNQPQHF. As DNA, the CDR3 is TGTGCCAGCAGTGAGGCCCCCGGGGGCAATCAGCCCCAGCATTTT.

This chain links TRBV27 with TRBJ2-5; D is unresolved. Germline V gene data show CDR1 as MNHEY and CDR2 as SMNVEV (reference sequence). The CDR3 covers 14 residues. V was trimmed by 5 bases and J by 4 bases, leaving 14 bases between them. CDR3 in DNA: TGTGCCAGCAGTCAGGTGGTCGGTGGAGAGACCCAGTACTTC. The encoded protein is CASSQVVGGETQYF.

This chain uses TRBV5-1 with TRBJ2-5, with D possibly being TRBD1 (7 bases). CDR3 length: 16 residues. With 6 bases removed from V and 5 bases from J, the gap between germline ends came to 23 bases. Germline CDR1 is SGHRS and CDR2 is YFSETQ. The CDR3 spells CASKPYRGNRGETQYF. The CDR3 coding sequence is TGCGCCAGCAAACCCTACAGGGGCAACCGGGGGGAGACCCAGTACTTC.

The rearrangement joins TRBV6-4 to TRBJ2-1, with TRBD2 identical over 7 bases. V shed 4 bases and J 6 bases; nucleotides not matched to a gene: 15. This CDR3 is built from 17 residues. The germline V gene has CDR1 MRHNA and CDR2 SNTAGT. The CDR3 nucleotides are TGTGCCAGCAGTGCCCTAAGTGCCGGGGAGCGGGGCAATGAGCAGTTCTTC. Its translation: CASSALSAGERGNEQFF.